Included here is one T cell receptor (beta chain) sequence, with context. Germline V CDR1 and CDR2: GTSNPN, SVGIG (reference sequence). The V gene lost 0 bases and the J gene lost 5 bases, with 7 bases spanning the gap. The CDR3 sequence is 12 residues long. Libraries were prepared by immunoSEQ multiplex PCR; TCRdb keeps only in-frame clonotypes and omits some of them. The top ten clones hold roughly 5.2% of a sample with over 50,000 clones, about 87% of them seen once. The sample belongs to a study of T cell changes during pregnancy in multiple sclerosis. The chain links TRBV30 to TRBJ2-5; D gene unclear. Sample: peripheral blood from another person, used as feeder cells. The TCR comes from a human donor whose cells served as feeder cells for cultures in a pregnancy study. The CDR3 sequence is CAWSVTRETQYF. The CDR3 DNA reads as TGTGCCTGGAGTGTAACAAGGGAGACCCAGTACTTC. The full variable domain, in which reference TRBV30 and TRBJ2-5 provide the parts outside the CDR3, is SQTIHQWPATLVQPVGSPLSLECTVEGTSNPNLYWYRQAAGRGLQLLFYSVGIGQISSEVPQNLSASRPQDRQFILSSKKLLLSDSGFYLCAWSVTRETQYFGPGTRLLVL.